The 22 T cell receptor beta chains reported below all come from one sample, sequenced in a study of CD8 T cells in Susac syndrome. When the RNA was reverse transcribed, random hexamers were used with an input of 0.5 to 1 ug. TCRdb passed the immunoSEQ multiplex PCR reads through MiXCR, listing each CDR3 protein once. Of 150,000 to 200,000 distinct CDR3 sequences listed, roughly 95% are singletons. The sequencing input was CD8+ T cells from PBMCs. These receptor sequences come from a human donor with multiple sclerosis.

This chain uses TRBV27 with TRBJ1-1, with D possibly TRBD1 on 5 matching bases. The CDR3 is 14 amino acids. Germline CDR1 MNHEY, CDR2 SMNVEV (reference sequence). V lost 10 bases, J lost 3 bases, and 18 bases lay in between. CDR3 sequence reads: CATSGAWGDTEAFF. Written as DNA, the CDR3 is TGTGCCACCTCAGGAGCGTGGGGGGACACTGAAGCTTTCTTT.

The chain couples TRBV14 to TRBJ2-1; the D gene is possibly TRBD1 (6 bases). Deletions cut 4 bases from V and 6 bases from J, with 10 bases between. This CDR3 comprises 13 residues. Germline V lookup: CDR1 SGHDN, CDR2 FVKESK. CDR3 DNA: TGTGCCAGCAGCCGGACAGTCCTCAATGAGCAGTTCTTC. This gives the protein CASSRTVLNEQFF.

The chain is built from TRBV7-3 and TRBJ2-3; TRBD2 matches at 7 bases. Looked up from germline, CDR1 is SGHTA and CDR2 is FQGTGA. CDR3 size: 15 residues. The V gene end was trimmed by 4 bases and the J gene end by 0 bases; junction bases not matched to a gene: 4. CDR3 loop: CASSSISGSTDTQYF. CDR3 bases: TGTGCCAGCAGCTCGATTAGCGGGAGCACAGATACGCAGTATTTT.

The chain carries TRBV15 and TRBJ2-3; D is unclear. Deletions cut 2 bases from V and 1 base from J, with 10 bases between. This CDR3 comprises 15 residues. Germline CDR1 and CDR2: LNHNV and YYDKDF (reference sequence). The CDR3 region is CATSRLPRGTDTQYF. CDR3 sequence (DNA): TGTGCCACCAGCAGACTGCCCCGGGGCACAGATACGCAGTATTTT.

V gene TRBV30 combines with J gene TRBJ2-7; D is unclear. Trimming took 0 bases from V and 5 from J, leaving 8 bases between them. Germline V CDR1 and CDR2: GTSNPN, SVGIG (reference sequence). CDR3 length equals 12 residues. CDR3 sequence (DNA): TGTGCCTGGAGTGTACAAGTTAACGAGCAGTACTTC. Protein sequence: CAWSVQVNEQYF.

CDR3 in DNA: TGTGCCAGCAGTTACGGGGAAACCTACGAGCAGTACTTC. This encodes CASSYGETYEQYF. V is TRBV28 and J is TRBJ2-7; possible D gene TRBD2, 5 bases. Germline assignment: CDR1 MDHEN and CDR2 SYDVKM. V dropped 4 bases and J dropped 2 bases, with 9 bases sitting between them. The CDR3 extends over 13 amino acids.

The chain joins TRBV4-1 to TRBJ1-5; D is possibly TRBD1 (5 bases). V lost 1 base to trimming and J lost 3 bases, with 13 bases between them. Per germline, CDR1 MGHRA and CDR2 YSYEKL. This CDR3 region has 16 residues. The chain's CDR3 is CASSQVVGVFNQPQHF. Written as DNA, the CDR3 is TGCGCCAGCAGCCAAGTGGTAGGGGTATTCAATCAGCCCCAGCATTTT.

This clonotype was observed once. The chain is built from TRBV5-1 and TRBJ2-1; a possible D gene is TRBD1 (6 bases). Trimming took 7 bases from V and 2 from J, leaving 13 bases between them. The length of the CDR3 is 14 residues. In germline, CDR1 is SGHRS, CDR2 YFSETQ. The CDR3 DNA follows: TGCGCCAGCCGCCAGGGGTTAACCTACAATGAGCAGTTCTTC. It yields the protein CASRQGLTYNEQFF.

V usage is TRBV15 and J usage is TRBJ2-4; D is uncertain. The CDR3 length is 17 residues. V was shortened by 1 base and J by 0 bases, with 13 bases between the two germline ends. Germline-derived CDR1 and CDR2 are LNHNV and YYDKDF (reference sequence). CDR3 amino acids: CATSRGSASLAKNIQYF. Here the CDR3 DNA reads TGTGCCACCAGCAGAGGATCGGCTAGTCTAGCCAAAAACATTCAGTACTTC.

J is TRBJ2-1 and V is TRBV12-3 or TRBV12-4; unclear D gene. The CDR3 spans 13 residues. V was trimmed by 5 bases and J by 4 bases, leaving 9 bases between them. CDR3 protein: CASSTGAYNEQFF. The CDR3 DNA reads TGTGCCAGCAGTACGGGCGCATACAATGAGCAGTTCTTC.

For the CDR3, the DNA is TGCAGTGCTTACAGGGAGAACACTGAAGCTTTCTTT. The encoded protein is CSAYRENTEAFF. The chain employs TRBV20-1 and TRBJ1-1; a weak D match, TRBD1 (6 bases). Trimming cost V 5 bases and J 1 base, with 8 bases left between them. The CDR3 is made up of 12 amino acids. Germline V gives CDR1 DFQATT, CDR2 SNEGSKA (reference sequence).

The chain's CDR3 is CSASRAREAADTQYF. In DNA form, the CDR3 reads TGCAGTGCTAGTCGGGCGCGGGAGGCAGCAGATACGCAGTATTTT. The chain couples TRBV20-1 to TRBJ2-3, with TRBD2 matching 8 bases. CDR1 is DFQATT and CDR2 is SNEGSKA in the germline V gene (reference sequence). The junction had 9 bases not matched to a gene; V was cut back by 3 bases and J by 4 bases. This CDR3 has 15 residues.

This clonotype was observed a few times. The chain has TRBV2 and TRBJ2-1; 9 bases are shared with TRBD1. Germline values: CDR1 SNHLY, CDR2 FYNNEI. The CDR3 is made up of 15 amino acids. The V segment lost 5 bases and the J segment 1 base; nucleotides outside the gene matches: 3. CDR3 amino acids: CASSTGQGSYNEQFF. The CDR3 region has the DNA TGTGCCAGCAGTACCGGACAGGGGTCCTACAATGAGCAGTTCTTC.

This sequence joins TRBV7-9 and TRBJ1-2; the D gene is possibly TRBD1 (6 bases). The CDR3 runs 12 residues. V was clipped by 7 bases and J by 7 bases, with 13 bases between them. Germline-derived CDR1 and CDR2 are SEHNR and FQNEAQ (reference sequence). The CDR3 sequence: CASTTGIGGYTF. CDR3 nucleotide sequence: TGTGCCAGCACCACAGGGATCGGTGGCTACACCTTC.

The chain is built from TRBV2 and TRBJ2-1, with a tentative D call TRBD2 (5 bases). The ends were cut back, 10 bases at V and 6 bases at J, with 22 bases in the middle. The CDR3 covers 15 residues. Per germline, CDR1 SNHLY and CDR2 FYNNEI. CDR3 sequence reads: CAKRLRDPYRNEQFF. The CDR3 DNA reads as TGTGCCAAACGCCTCCGGGATCCTTACCGCAATGAGCAGTTCTTC.

The chain couples TRBV27 to TRBJ2-5, with TRBD1 matching 9 bases. Germline V gives CDR1 MNHEY, CDR2 SMNVEV (reference sequence). The V segment lost 4 bases and the J segment 4 bases; nucleotides outside the gene matches: 4. The CDR3 is 14 residues long. DNA of the CDR3: TGTGCCAGCAGTTCCACAGGGGGCGTAGAGACCCAGTACTTC. Amino acid sequence: CASSSTGGVETQYF.

Remarks on this clonotype: One end of the junction is discordant with germline, which a read error may explain. The gene calls are TRBV13 and TRBJ1-1; the match to TRBD1 covers 11 bases. The germline CDR1 and CDR2 sequences are PRHDT and FYEKMQ (reference sequence). The CDR3 is made up of 14 amino acids. CDR3 in amino acids: CASSLGTGGTEAFF. The CDR3 DNA is TGTGCCAGCAGCCTAGGGACAGGGGGCACTGAAGCTTTCTTT.

This clonotype has only one observation. The V gene is TRBV7-2, the J gene TRBJ2-5, with TRBD2 matching 9 bases. Germline V gene lookup returns CDR1 SGHTA and CDR2 FQGNSA. Trimming removed 3 bases from V and 4 bases from J; junction bases left unmatched: 18. The CDR3 length is 19 residues. The DNA of the CDR3 is TGTGCCAGCAGCTTTGTCGAGGCTAGCGGGGTAACTAAGGGAGAGACCCAGTACTTC. Translated: CASSFVEASGVTKGETQYF.

This chain joins TRBV19 and TRBJ1-4; no clear D gene. Germline CDR1 LNHDA, CDR2 SQIVND (reference sequence). Trimming shortened V by 3 bases and J by 8 bases, and 13 bases separated the two germline ends. The CDR3 length is 14 residues. In DNA form, the CDR3 reads TGTGCCAGTAGTATTGACCTCGGAGGCGAAAAACTGTTTTTT. It encodes CASSIDLGGEKLFF.

The chain employs TRBV12-3 or TRBV12-4 and TRBJ2-2; 8 nucleotides match TRBD1. This CDR3 is built from 14 residues. J gave up 3 bases and V 7 bases, and 4 bases lay outside the gene matches. CDR3 protein: CASIQDRDTGELFF. The DNA of the CDR3 is TGTGCCAGCATCCAGGACAGGGACACCGGGGAGCTGTTTTTT.

The chain combines TRBV29-1 with TRBJ1-2; the match to TRBD1 covers 7 bases. The V and J ends lost 3 bases and 4 bases, in that order; junction bases with no gene match: 5. The CDR3 length is 13 residues. CDR1 is SQVTM, CDR2 ANQGSEA, per germline. The CDR3 loop is CSVDRGRGYGYTF. CDR3 bases: TGCAGCGTTGACAGGGGGAGAGGCTATGGCTACACCTTC.

This chain uses TRBV3-1 with TRBJ1-4; D is ambiguous. Germline CDR1 LGHDT, CDR2 YNNKEL (reference sequence). The CDR3 is 17 residues long. V was pared by 1 base and J by 3 bases, with 15 bases between. CDR3 sequence (DNA): TGTGCCAGCAGCCAAGGAGCCAGGTTCATGGCTAATGAAAAACTGTTTTTT. Translated, it gives CASSQGARFMANEKLFF.